Included here is one T cell receptor beta chain sequence, with context. The data were obtained in a study of Graves' ophthalmopathy and Graves' hyperthyroidism. V was shortened by 1 base and J by 2 bases, with 14 bases between the two germline ends. From germline, CDR1 is DFQATT and CDR2 SNEGSKA (reference sequence). The CDR3 runs 15 residues. Amplification from RNA transcripts yielded the TCR beta CDR3 regions. The workflow started with a first-round RT-PCR run with HTBI primers and then moved on to a second-round multiplex PCR. TCRdb redid the calling of the multiplex PCR reads with MiXCR, one entry per CDR3 protein. The sample lists over a million distinct CDR3 sequences, about 36% seen once, with approximately 10% in the top ten.

Sequenced sample: peripheral blood or thyroid tissue (not recorded which). The receptor was derived from an adult man with Graves' hyperthyroidism. The rearrangement uses TRBV20-1 and TRBJ2-5; the D gene is possibly TRBD2 (6 bases). In DNA form, the CDR3 reads TGCAGTGCTAGAGGCGACGGGAGTTATCAAGAGACCCAGTACTTC. Translating it yields CSARGDGSYQETQYF.